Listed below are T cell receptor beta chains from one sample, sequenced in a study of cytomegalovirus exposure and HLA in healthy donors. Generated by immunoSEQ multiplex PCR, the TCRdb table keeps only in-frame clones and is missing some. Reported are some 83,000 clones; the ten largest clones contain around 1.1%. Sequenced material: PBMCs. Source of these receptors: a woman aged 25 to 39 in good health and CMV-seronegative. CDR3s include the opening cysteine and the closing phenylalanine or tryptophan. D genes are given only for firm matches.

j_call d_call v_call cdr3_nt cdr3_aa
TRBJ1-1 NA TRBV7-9 TGTGCCAGCAGCTTAGCCCAGGGAATGAACACTGAAGCTTTCTTT CASSLAQGMNTEAFF
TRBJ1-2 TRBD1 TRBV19 TGTGCCAGTAGTATAGATCCGGGACAGGTTTTGGCCGGATACACCTTC CASSIDPGQVLAGYTF
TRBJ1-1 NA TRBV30 TGTGCCTGGGCCCCTAGAGACACTGAAGCTTTCTTT CAWAPRDTEAFF
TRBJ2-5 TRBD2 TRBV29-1 TGCAGCGTTTTCCTTCCGCCCGGGCGGGGGGAGACCCAGTACTTC CSVFLPPGRGETQYF
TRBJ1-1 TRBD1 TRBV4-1 TGCGCCAGCAGCCCGGGACAGGGGAACACTGAAGCTTTCTTT CASSPGQGNTEAFF
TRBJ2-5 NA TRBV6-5 TGTGCCAGCAGTTATGGGACAAAGTACCAAGAGACCCAGTACTTC CASSYGTKYQETQYF
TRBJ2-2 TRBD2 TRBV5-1 TGCGCCAGTACCCTAGCGGGAGGTGGCACCGGGGAGCTGTTTTTT CASTLAGGGTGELFF
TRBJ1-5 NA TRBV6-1 TGTGCCAGCAGTGATGGGGCAGGGCCTCAGCCCCAGCATTTT CASSDGAGPQPQHF
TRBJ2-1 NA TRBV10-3 TGTGCCATCAGTGTGCTCACCCTGAGAGAGCAGTTCTTC CAISVLTLREQFF
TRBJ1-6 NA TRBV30 TGTGCCTGGACCTCAGGACGGGAAAATTCACCCCTCCACTTT CAWTSGRENSPLHF
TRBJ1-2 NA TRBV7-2 TGTGCCAGCAGGGGGGGAGGGTCACAAAGAGGCTACACCTTC CASRGGGSQRGYTF
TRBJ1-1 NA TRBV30 TGTGCCGGGAGTGACTCCAGGGGCGGTAGCACTGAAGCTTTCTTT CAGSDSRGGSTEAFF
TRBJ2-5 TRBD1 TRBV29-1 TGCAGCGTTCAGGACAGGCCGGCGGCAGAGACCCAGTACTTC CSVQDRPAAETQYF
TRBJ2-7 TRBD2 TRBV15 TGTGCCACCAGCAGAGGCGGGACTAGCGGTAACTACGAGCAGTACTTC CATSRGGTSGNYEQYF
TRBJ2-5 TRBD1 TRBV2 TGTGCCAGCGCCGGGACAGGAGTAGAGACCCAGTACTTC CASAGTGVETQYF
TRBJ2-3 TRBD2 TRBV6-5 TGTGCCAGCAGGGAGGCTAGCGGGAGTGCGGATACGCAGTATTTT CASREASGSADTQYF